The 16 T cell receptor beta chains below all came from one sample that was sequenced in a study of cytomegalovirus exposure and HLA in healthy donors. The PCR employed 60 Vbeta primers together with 13 Jbeta primers. Repertoires were generated with immunoSEQ multiplex PCR, while TCRdb's copy carries only in-frame clones and drops some. The sample lists some 150,000 clones; around 74% were seen once. The sequencing sample was made of PBMCs. The receptors shown here come from a man between 45 and 60 years old in good health and CMV-seropositive.

The chain carries TRBV11-3 and TRBJ1-2, with 9 bases identical to TRBD1. V lost 5 bases, J lost 9 bases, and 13 bases stayed unmatched. The CDR3 sequence is 15 residues long. Germline-derived CDR1 and CDR2 are SGHNT and YENEEA. The CDR3 nucleotides are TGTGCCAGCAGCCCCTCTACGGGACAGGGCGATTGCTACACCTTC. Residues: CASSPSTGQGDCYTF.

The chain has TRBV23-1 and TRBJ2-1; 10 bases align to TRBD2. TRBV23-1 is given ORF status, its function remaining uncertain. The CDR3 loop spans 18 amino acids. The V gene end was trimmed by 5 bases and the J gene end by 7 bases; junction bases not matched to a gene: 17. The CDR3 sequence: CASSCRTWTSGDENEQFF. As DNA, the CDR3 is TGCGCCAGCAGTTGCCGAACTTGGACTAGCGGAGACGAGAATGAGCAGTTCTTC.

The V call is TRBV5-6, the J call TRBJ1-5; weak D call: TRBD1 (5 bases). The CDR3 is 12 residues long. CDR1 and CDR2 (germline): SGHDT, YYEEEE. V was pared by 2 bases and J by 5 bases, with 5 bases between. The CDR3 region has the DNA TGTGCCAGCAGCTTCAGGGATCAGCCCCAGCATTTT. Translating it yields CASSFRDQPQHF.

The rearrangement joins TRBV11-2 to TRBJ2-3, with 8 positions matching TRBD1. J gave up 4 bases and V 2 bases, and 8 bases lay outside the gene matches. Germline assignment: CDR1 SGHAT and CDR2 FQNNGV. This CDR3 comprises 16 residues. The CDR3 region is CASSLTGRGRADTQYF. The CDR3 region has the DNA TGTGCCAGCAGCTTAACTGGCAGGGGGCGAGCAGATACGCAGTATTTT.

V and J are TRBV5-1 and TRBJ2-7; D gene unclear. Germline values: CDR1 SGHRS, CDR2 YFSETQ. This CDR3 region has 12 residues. V was cut by 1 base and J by 6 bases, with 8 bases left in between. CDR3 nucleotides: TGCGCCAGCAGCTTGATCAGTACCGAGCAGTACTTC. This gives the protein CASSLISTEQYF.

This clone came up once. The rearrangement joins TRBV30 to TRBJ2-7; maybe TRBD1 (6 bases). The germline CDR1 and CDR2 sequences are GTSNPN and SVGIG (reference sequence). Trimming shortened V by 3 bases and J by 3 bases, and 9 bases separated the two germline ends. CDR3 length: 12 amino acids. This CDR3 is CAWSPGDYEQYF. The DNA of the CDR3 is TGTGCCTGGAGCCCAGGGGACTACGAGCAGTACTTC. The whole variable domain, filled in from reference TRBV30 and TRBJ2-7, reads SQTIHQWPATLVQPVGSPLSLECTVEGTSNPNLYWYRQAAGRGLQLLFYSVGIGQISSEVPQNLSASRPQDRQFILSSKKLLLSDSGFYLCAWSPGDYEQYFGPGTRLTVT.

The chain couples TRBV19 to TRBJ2-6; 9 nucleotides agree with TRBD1. This CDR3 spans 17 amino acids. Germline V gives CDR1 LNHDA, CDR2 SQIVND (reference sequence). The V segment lost 6 bases and the J segment 2 bases; nucleotides outside the gene matches: 8. The CDR3 region has the DNA TGTGCCAGTAGCACCGGGACAGGGTCCCCTGGGGCCAACGTCCTGACTTTC. Protein sequence: CASSTGTGSPGANVLTF.

In regard to this clone: The sample contains more than one DNA sequence encoding this CDR3. DNA for the CDR3: TGCGCCAGCAGCTCTCAGGGGACGGGCAATGAGCAGTTCTTC. This translates into CASSSQGTGNEQFF. The chain couples TRBV5-1 to TRBJ2-1, with D maybe TRBD1 (6 bases). This CDR3 contains 14 residues. The germline V and J ends were trimmed by 3 bases and 6 bases, with 13 bases remaining between them. Germline V CDR1 and CDR2: SGHRS, YFSETQ.

V gene TRBV18 combines with J gene TRBJ2-7, with no clear D. The CDR3 extends over 14 amino acids. The germline V gene encodes CDR1 KGHSH and CDR2 LQKENI. Trimming took off 2 bases at V and 5 bases at J, with 13 bases between the two ends. This chain's CDR3 is CASSPSPGTHEQYF. The DNA for the CDR3 is TGTGCCAGCTCACCATCCCCGGGTACCCACGAGCAGTACTTC.

V gene TRBV7-9 combines with J gene TRBJ2-3, with 12 bases that match TRBD2. The germline CDR1 and CDR2 sequences are SEHNR and FQNEAQ (reference sequence). The CDR3 covers 17 residues. J was trimmed by 1 base and V by 1 base; bases with no gene match: 3. CDR3 bases: TGTGCCAGCAGCTTAGTGACTAGCGGGAGAGGCACAGATACGCAGTATTTT. Amino acid sequence: CASSLVTSGRGTDTQYF.

The CDR3 region is CASRWTGGNDEQYF. The CDR3 DNA reads TGTGCCAGCAGGTGGACAGGGGGCAACGACGAGCAGTACTTC. The chain carries TRBV27 and TRBJ2-7, with 11 bases that match TRBD1. CDR3 size: 14 residues. Trimming removed 6 bases from V and 5 bases from J; junction bases left unmatched: 6. In germline, CDR1 is MNHEY, CDR2 SMNVEV (reference sequence).

V gene TRBV7-6 combines with J gene TRBJ2-3; the match to TRBD1 covers 7 bases. V lost 5 bases and J lost 2; bases outside the gene matches: 4. The CDR3 loop spans 14 amino acids. The V gene's germline CDR1 is SGHVS and CDR2 FNYEAQ. This CDR3 is CASSRGTDTDTQYF. The DNA for the CDR3 is TGTGCCAGCAGCAGAGGGACAGACACAGATACGCAGTATTTT.

The chain carries TRBV7-2 and TRBJ1-6; the D gene is possibly TRBD1 (5 bases). Deletions cut 3 bases from V and 8 bases from J, with 11 bases between. The CDR3 contains 14 residues. Germline CDR1 SGHTA, CDR2 FQGNSA. The CDR3 coding sequence is TGTGCCAGCAGCTTCCCGGGGGTGGATTCACCCCTCCACTTT. Protein product: CASSFPGVDSPLHF.

About this clone itself: Other DNA sequences in this specimen translate into the identical CDR3. This sequence joins TRBV4-2 and TRBJ1-5, with unresolved D. The germline CDR1 and CDR2 sequences are LGHNA and YNFKEQ. The CDR3 spans 18 residues. Trimming took off 3 bases at V and 7 bases at J, with 25 bases between the two ends. Here the CDR3 reads CASSQYAESGSMEQPQHF. The CDR3 DNA sequence: TGTGCCAGCAGCCAGTACGCTGAGAGTGGCAGTATGGAGCAGCCCCAGCATTTT.

The gene calls are TRBV30 and TRBJ2-7; no firm D call. The germline gives CDR1 GTSNPN, CDR2 SVGIG (reference sequence). Trimming left V 0 bases short and J 9 bases short, with 12 bases between. This CDR3 comprises 12 residues. DNA for the CDR3: TGTGCCTGGAGTGTATTAGACGCAGGGCAGTACTTC. This translates into CAWSVLDAGQYF.

The chain couples TRBV6-5 to TRBJ1-1, with a tentative D call TRBD1 (6 bases). This CDR3 region has 15 residues. V shed 6 bases and J shed 2 bases, with 16 bases lying between them. In germline, CDR1 is MNHEY, CDR2 SVGAGI. CDR3 bases: TGTGCCAGCAGCTACCCGGGCAGGGGAAACACTGAAGCTTTCTTT. It codes for CASSYPGRGNTEAFF.